One T cell receptor beta chain is described in this entry. Germline values: CDR1 LGHNA, CDR2 YNFKEQ. Trimming took 3 bases from V and 7 from J, leaving 4 bases between them. The CDR3 is made up of 11 amino acids. The record originates from a study of cytotoxic CD8 clonotypes in ibrutinib-treated CLL. The planned depth of sequencing spanned 1 in 200,000 to 1 in 1 million T cells. Some clones are missing from TCRdb's copy, which holds only in-frame ones; the method was immunoSEQ multiplex PCR. The table shows about 140,000 clones, with around three quarters occurring only once. The sequence came from a human donor with chronic lymphocytic leukemia. The V gene is TRBV4-2, the J gene TRBJ2-1; no clear D gene. The sample was PBMCs, taken after 12 months of ibrutinib treatment. This chain's CDR3 is CASSHGNEQFF. In DNA, the CDR3 is TGTGCCAGCAGCCATGGAAATGAGCAGTTCTTC.